A single sample is the source of the 30 T cell receptor beta chains below, sequenced in a study of blood T cell repertoires in COVID-19. TCRdb's copy holds only in-frame clones and misses some; the assay was immunoSEQ multiplex PCR. The top ten clones hold 5.5% to 8.5% of a sample with approximately 160,000 clones, about 90% of them seen once. Sequenced input: PBMCs or T cells enriched from blood (not recorded which). These receptors were collected from a woman between 45 and 65 years old who had recovered from COVID-19.

The gene calls are TRBV28 and TRBJ1-1; TRBD1 matches at 7 bases. This CDR3 contains 16 residues. The germline gives CDR1 MDHEN, CDR2 SYDVKM. The J segment lost 2 bases and the V segment lost 5 bases, leaving 11 bases of the junction unmatched. CDR3 in amino acids: CASSAPRGTANTEAFF. CDR3 nucleotides: TGTGCCAGCAGTGCTCCGAGAGGGACAGCTAACACTGAAGCTTTCTTT.

This clone was seen once. The chain couples TRBV15 to TRBJ2-5, with D tentatively TRBD1 (6 bases). Germline CDR1 LNHNV, CDR2 YYDKDF (reference sequence). The CDR3 has 15 residues. V was clipped by 8 bases and J by 4 bases, with 20 bases between them. CDR3 sequence reads: CATLPKGEWLETQYF. The CDR3 DNA reads TGTGCCACCCTCCCTAAGGGGGAGTGGTTAGAGACCCAGTACTTC.

V is TRBV5-1 and J is TRBJ1-3; no firm D call. This CDR3 is 16 amino acids long. Germline CDR1 and CDR2: SGHRS and YFSETQ. Between the trimmed V and J ends, which lost 0 bases and 0 bases, there was a span of 10 bases. DNA of the CDR3: TGCGCCAGCAGCTTGGGTGGTACAGACTCTGGAAACACCATATATTTT. This sequence encodes CASSLGGTDSGNTIYF. Filled out from reference TRBV5-1 and TRBJ1-3, the complete variable domain reads KAGVTQTPRYLIKTRGQQVTLSCSPISGHRSVSWYQQTPGQGLQFLFEYFSETQRNKGNFPGRFSGRQFSNSRSEMNVSTLELGDSALYLCASSLGGTDSGNTIYFGEGSWLTVV.

This clone appeared once. V is TRBV2 and J is TRBJ2-3, with a weak D call TRBD1 (5 bases). CDR3 length equals 12 residues. The V gene lost 6 bases and the J gene lost 6 bases, with 10 bases spanning the gap. The germline V gene has CDR1 SNHLY and CDR2 FYNNEI. CDR3 region: CASRVAGDTQYF. The CDR3 nucleotides read TGTGCCAGCAGGGTAGCAGGGGATACGCAGTATTTT.

The J gene is TRBJ2-5, the V gene TRBV6-2 or TRBV6-3, with 11 bases lining up with TRBD2. With V trimmed by 2 bases and J by 5 bases, 10 bases remained unmatched. The CDR3 has 17 amino acids. The germline V gene has CDR1 MNHEY and CDR2 SVGEGT. The CDR3 here is CASSYPGLAGPGETQYF. The CDR3 DNA sequence: TGTGCCAGCAGTTACCCCGGACTAGCGGGCCCTGGGGAGACCCAGTACTTC.

The chain employs TRBV7-2 and TRBJ2-7; 10 bases fit TRBD2. Germline V CDR1 and CDR2: SGHTA, FQGNSA. This CDR3 has 15 amino acids. V dropped 4 bases and J dropped 6; count of bases not matched to a gene: 9. The CDR3 coding sequence is TGTGCCAGCAGCTACGGACTAGCGGAATCCCTCGAGCAGTACTTC. The encoded protein is CASSYGLAESLEQYF.

The V gene is TRBV2, the J gene TRBJ1-2; TRBD1 is a possible D gene (6 bases). V was cut by 11 bases and J by 3 bases, with 16 bases left in between. The V gene's germline CDR1 is SNHLY and CDR2 FYNNEI. The CDR3 consists of 13 residues. DNA of the CDR3: TGTGCCTCTGAGGGGGAAAGGGACTATGGCTACACCTTC. The encoded protein is CASEGERDYGYTF.

The rearrangement uses TRBV6-2 or TRBV6-3 and TRBJ2-7, with D tentatively TRBD2 (5 bases). Germline lookup yields CDR1 MNHEY and CDR2 SVGEGT. The CDR3 has 15 residues. Trimming shortened V by 0 bases and J by 0 bases, and 9 bases separated the two germline ends. The CDR3 reads CASSYSEAVSYEQYF. In DNA form, the CDR3 reads TGTGCCAGCAGTTACTCGGAGGCAGTCTCCTACGAGCAGTACTTC.

V is TRBV19 and J is TRBJ1-4, with 8 bases matching TRBD1. V shed 5 bases and J 3 bases; nucleotides not matched to a gene: 5. The V gene's germline CDR1 is LNHDA and CDR2 SQIVND (reference sequence). There are 15 residues in the CDR3. In nucleotides, the CDR3 is TGTGCCAGTAGTCTGCAGGGGGCGCCTAATGAAAAACTGTTTTTT. Residues: CASSLQGAPNEKLFF.

A few counts support this clone. J is TRBJ1-2 and V is TRBV29-1, with 7 bases that match TRBD1. Per germline, CDR1 SQVTM and CDR2 ANQGSEA. CDR3 length: 13 amino acids. V shed 3 bases and J 8 bases; nucleotides not matched to a gene: 9. CDR3 in amino acids: CSVELDRVRGYTF. In nucleotides, the CDR3 is TGCAGCGTTGAGCTTGACAGGGTCCGGGGCTACACCTTC.

The genes are TRBV7-8 and TRBJ2-1; possibly TRBD1 for D (5 bases). The CDR3 loop spans 15 amino acids. V was shortened by 1 base and J by 5 bases, with 12 bases between the two germline ends. CDR1 is SGHVS and CDR2 is FQNEAQ in the germline V gene. This chain's CDR3 is CASSLGQGDHNEQFF. The CDR3 nucleotides read TGTGCCAGCAGCTTAGGGCAGGGCGACCACAATGAGCAGTTCTTC.

V and J are TRBV5-4 and TRBJ2-7; D unresolved. Trimming pared 6 bases from V and 0 bases from J, leaving 13 bases between. This CDR3 is 14 amino acids long. Germline CDR1 and CDR2: SGHNT and YYREEE (reference sequence). CDR3 region: CASKGDLSSYEQYF. DNA for the CDR3: TGTGCCAGCAAAGGAGATTTGAGCTCCTACGAGCAGTACTTC.

The chain couples TRBV2 to TRBJ2-7; the D is unclear. The CDR3 is 12 amino acids. With 4 bases removed from V and 2 bases from J, the gap between germline ends came to 6 bases. The germline CDR1 and CDR2 sequences are SNHLY and FYNNEI. The CDR3 DNA sequence: TGTGCCAGCAGTGTGACACCCTACGAGCAGTACTTC. Protein sequence: CASSVTPYEQYF.

The chain combines TRBV18 with TRBJ1-3; 9 bases agree with TRBD1. This CDR3 has 18 amino acids. The germline V gene encodes CDR1 KGHSH and CDR2 LQKENI. Trimming took 3 bases from V and 3 from J; bases not matched to a gene: 12. The CDR3, as DNA: TGTGCCAGCTCACCGTCAAAGTGGGGACAGGGTCGTGGAAACACCATATATTTT. This translates into CASSPSKWGQGRGNTIYF.

This rearrangement joins TRBV19 to TRBJ2-7; 10 bases line up with TRBD1. Trimming cost V 4 bases and J 5 bases; bases outside gene matches: 5. Germline-derived CDR1 and CDR2 are LNHDA and SQIVND (reference sequence). The CDR3 is 14 residues long. The CDR3 here is CASSRQGAQDEQYF. The CDR3, as DNA: TGTGCCAGTAGTAGACAGGGGGCCCAGGACGAGCAGTACTTC.

The V and J genes are TRBV2 and TRBJ2-5; D perhaps matches TRBD2 (7 bases). Trimming removed 8 bases at V and 2 bases at J, with 21 bases between. The CDR3 length is 16 residues. Germline V lookup: CDR1 SNHLY, CDR2 FYNNEI. The CDR3 coding sequence is TGTGCCAGCCGGAAGAGCGGGGCAACAGGGCAAGAGACCCAGTACTTC. Its translation: CASRKSGATGQETQYF. Full variable domain (rest looked up from reference TRBV2 and TRBJ2-5): EPEVTQTPSHQVTQMGQEVILRCVPISNHLYFYWYRQILGQKVEFLVSFYNNEISEKSEIFDDQFSVERPDGSNFTLKIRSTKLEDSAMYFCASRKSGATGQETQYFGPGTRLLVL.

In this sample, this clone turned up once. The rearrangement links TRBV19 to TRBJ2-6; tentatively, D is TRBD1 (6 bases). CDR3 size: 15 residues. Germline V gene data show CDR1 as LNHDA and CDR2 as SQIVND (reference sequence). With 7 bases removed from V and 3 bases from J, the gap between germline ends came to 13 bases. The CDR3 reads CASTRQAFGANVLTF. As DNA, the CDR3 is TGTGCCAGTACCCGACAGGCCTTTGGGGCCAACGTCCTGACTTTC.

The chain recombines TRBV7-9 with TRBJ2-4, with D unresolved. Germline V lookup: CDR1 SEHNR, CDR2 FQNEAQ (reference sequence). The CDR3 covers 13 residues. With 6 bases removed from V and 2 bases from J, the gap between germline ends came to 8 bases. For the CDR3, the DNA is TGTGCCAGCAGACACGATTCCAAAAACATTCAGTACTTC. Its protein product is CASRHDSKNIQYF. The variable domain in full, completed from reference TRBV7-9 and TRBJ2-4, reads DTGVSQNPRHKITKRGQNVTFRCDPISEHNRLYWYRQTLGQGPEFLTYFQNEAQLEKSRLLSDRFSAERPKGSFSTLEIQRTEQGDSAMYLCASRHDSKNIQYFGAGTRLSVL.

The CDR3 reads CASSTRAYNSPLHF. The DNA for the CDR3 is TGCGCCAGCAGCACGAGGGCCTATAATTCACCCCTCCACTTT. The V call is TRBV4-3, the J call TRBJ1-6; D remains ambiguous. The CDR3 sequence is 14 residues long. CDR1 is LGHNA, CDR2 YSLEER, per germline. V gave up 5 bases and J gave up 2 bases, with 7 bases separating them.

The rearrangement joins TRBV2 to TRBJ2-3; 7 bases match TRBD2. This CDR3 has 15 residues. J was trimmed by 10 bases and V by 4 bases; bases with no gene match: 14. The germline V gene has CDR1 SNHLY and CDR2 FYNNEI. The chain's CDR3 is CASSAVWTRNIPQYF. The DNA for the CDR3 is TGTGCCAGCAGTGCAGTTTGGACTAGAAATATTCCGCAGTATTTT.

Details on this clone: Other DNA variants within this sample encode the same CDR3. The chain uses TRBV7-2 and TRBJ1-1, with D perhaps matching TRBD1 (5 bases). Trimming cost V 1 base and J 4 bases, with 10 bases left between them. This CDR3 is built from 14 residues. CDR1 and CDR2 from the germline V gene are SGHTA and FQGNSA. CDR3 sequence reads: CASSLGGAGTEAFF. CDR3 DNA: TGTGCCAGCAGCTTAGGTGGGGCCGGCACTGAAGCTTTCTTT.

The genes are TRBV6-2 or TRBV6-3 and TRBJ2-1, with D unresolved. The V end was cut by 0 bases, the J end by 2 bases, with 20 bases between. The CDR3 consists of 19 residues. Germline loops: CDR1 MNHEY, CDR2 SVGEGT. CDR3 DNA: TGTGCCAGCAGTTACTCGTTGCGCCTCGAGGCCCCTACCTACAATGAGCAGTTCTTC. Protein: CASSYSLRLEAPTYNEQFF.

The CDR3 DNA reads as TGTGCCAGCAGTGAGACCCCTCAGGGGGGCTATGGCTACACCTTC. It yields the protein CASSETPQGGYGYTF. The V call is TRBV6-1, the J call TRBJ1-2, with TRBD1 matching 7 bases. The trim removed 3 bases at V and 4 bases at J, leaving 8 bases unmatched. Per germline, CDR1 MNHNS and CDR2 SASEGT. The CDR3 runs to 15 residues.

The chain links TRBV28 to TRBJ2-7; tentative D call: TRBD1 (6 bases). Trimming removed 4 bases from V and 4 bases from J, with 23 bases in between. The germline CDR1 and CDR2 sequences are MDHEN and SYDVKM. CDR3 size: 17 residues. CDR3 nucleotides: TGTGCCAGCAGTTCTACCTCAGGGGCCGCCCCACCATACGAGCAGTACTTC. Translating gives CASSSTSGAAPPYEQYF.

V usage is TRBV3-1 (or the pseudogene TRBV3-2) and J usage is TRBJ2-7, with D possibly matching TRBD1 (5 bases). Per germline, CDR1 LGHDT and CDR2 YNNKEL (reference sequence). This CDR3 is built from 13 residues. V lost 5 bases and J lost 4, with 12 bases in between. The CDR3 nucleotides read TGTGCCAGCAGCGACTGGGGCAAATACGAGCAGTACTTC. Translation: CASSDWGKYEQYF.

This sequence joins TRBV19 and TRBJ1-1; no clear D. V lost 3 bases and J lost 2, with 10 bases in between. Germline values: CDR1 LNHDA, CDR2 SQIVND (reference sequence). The CDR3 length is 14 residues. The CDR3 sequence: CASSIPGGNTEAFF. CDR3 sequence (DNA): TGTGCCAGTAGTATTCCTGGCGGTAACACTGAAGCTTTCTTT. Combining the CDR3 with reference TRBV19 and TRBJ1-1 gives the whole variable domain DGGITQSPKYLFRKEGQNVTLSCEQNLNHDAMYWYRQDPGQGLRLIYYSQIVNDFQKGDIAEGYSVSREKKESFPLTVTSAQKNPTAFYLCASSIPGGNTEAFFGQGTRLTVV.

This chain links TRBV7-9 with TRBJ2-2; possible D gene TRBD2, 5 bases. Trimming took off 6 bases at V and 3 bases at J, with 17 bases between the two ends. This CDR3 has 16 amino acids. Germline V gives CDR1 SEHNR, CDR2 FQNEAQ (reference sequence). The CDR3 bases are TGTGCCAGCAGTCTAACCTCGGGGTTGTACACCGGGGAGCTGTTTTTT. Its translation is CASSLTSGLYTGELFF.

This clone was observed once. The chain combines TRBV29-1 with TRBJ1-1; D possibly corresponds to TRBD1 (5 bases). This CDR3 spans 14 amino acids. Trimming took off 1 base at V and 1 base at J, with 10 bases between the two ends. Germline values: CDR1 SQVTM, CDR2 ANQGSEA. DNA of the CDR3: TGCAGCGTTGAAGTTGGGGGAGGGAACACTGAAGCTTTCTTT. Its translation is CSVEVGGGNTEAFF.

J is TRBJ1-5 and V is TRBV6-5; 7 bases align to TRBD1. The CDR3 is 15 amino acids. Germline loops: CDR1 MNHEY, CDR2 SVGAGI. The V segment lost 5 bases and the J segment 0 bases; nucleotides outside the gene matches: 4. The CDR3 sequence: CASSRQGHSNQPQHF. CDR3 nucleotide sequence: TGTGCCAGCAGTAGACAGGGCCATAGCAATCAGCCCCAGCATTTT.

V gene TRBV2 combines with J gene TRBJ1-1; 10 nucleotides align to TRBD1. The CDR3 runs 13 residues. Germline lookup yields CDR1 SNHLY and CDR2 FYNNEI. V lost 6 bases, J lost 7 bases, and 5 bases stayed unmatched. CDR3 amino acids: CASSLRDRGEAFF. CDR3 bases: TGTGCCAGCAGCCTCCGGGACAGGGGTGAAGCTTTCTTT.